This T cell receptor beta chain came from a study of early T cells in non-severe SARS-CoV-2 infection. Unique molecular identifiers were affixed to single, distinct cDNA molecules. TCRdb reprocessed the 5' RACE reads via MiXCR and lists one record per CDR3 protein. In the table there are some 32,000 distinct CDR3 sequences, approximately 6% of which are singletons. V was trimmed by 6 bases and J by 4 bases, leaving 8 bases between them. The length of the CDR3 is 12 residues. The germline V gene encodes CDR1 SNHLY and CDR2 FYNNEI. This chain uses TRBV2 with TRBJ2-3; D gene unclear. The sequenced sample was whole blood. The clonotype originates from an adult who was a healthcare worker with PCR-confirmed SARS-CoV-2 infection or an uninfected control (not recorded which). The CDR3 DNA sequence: TGTGCCAGCAGCGTCATTCCAGATACGCAGTATTTT. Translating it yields CASSVIPDTQYF.